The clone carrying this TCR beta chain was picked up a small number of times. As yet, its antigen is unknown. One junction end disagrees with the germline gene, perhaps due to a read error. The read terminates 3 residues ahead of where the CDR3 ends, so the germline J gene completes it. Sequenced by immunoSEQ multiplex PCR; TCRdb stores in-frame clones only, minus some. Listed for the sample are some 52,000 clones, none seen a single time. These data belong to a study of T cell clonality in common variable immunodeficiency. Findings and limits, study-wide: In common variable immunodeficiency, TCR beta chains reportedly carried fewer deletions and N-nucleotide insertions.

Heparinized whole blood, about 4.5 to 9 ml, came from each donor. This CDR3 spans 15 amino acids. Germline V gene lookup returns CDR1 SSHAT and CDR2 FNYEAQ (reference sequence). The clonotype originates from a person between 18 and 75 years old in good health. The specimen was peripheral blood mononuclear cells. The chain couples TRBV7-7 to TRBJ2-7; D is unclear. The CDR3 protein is CASSLNPTRLDEQYF. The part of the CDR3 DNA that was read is TGTGCTAGCAGCTTAAATCCCACTCGACTGGACGAG.